The rows below give T cell receptor beta chains drawn from one sample of a study of patients and donors after allogeneic stem cell transplantation. TCRdb fed the RT-PCR reads into MiXCR, producing one record per CDR3 protein. The sample holds fewer than 250,000 distinct CDR3 sequences, 13% to 15% seen once. The sequencing sample was made of blood, either unsorted or a sorted T cell fraction (not recorded which). The source is a human donor who was either an allogeneic HSCT recipient or a stem cell or donor lymphocyte infusion donor (not recorded which). It is not recorded whose cells these are; they may come from a transplant donor. Each CDR3 is given with its conserved first and last residue. A D gene is named only where the DNA matches it firmly. The size entry is marked missing in some rows and otherwise reads once, few, many or a size class.

>-|TRBJ1-4|TRBV6-1|TRBD1
TGTGCCAGCAGCCTACCGGGACAGGGCCCTAATGAAAAACTGTTTTTT
CASSLPGQGPNEKLFF
>-|TRBJ2-3|TRBV20-1|-
TGCAGTGCTAGCGGGACTCTCACAGATACGCAGTATTTT
CSASGTLTDTQYF
>-|TRBJ2-7|TRBV29-1|-
TGCAGCGTTGAAAGGGCAGGGGTCACCTACGAGCAGTACTTC
CSVERAGVTYEQYF
>many|TRBJ1-2|TRBV6-2/TRBV6-3|-
TGTGCCAGCAGTTACAGTATTAACTATGGCTACACCTTC
CASSYSINYGYTF
>many|TRBJ2-3|TRBV5-1|-
TGCGCCAGCAGCTTGGAAGGGGGATGGACGCAGTATTTT
CASSLEGGWTQYF
>-|TRBJ2-3|TRBV7-2|-
TGTGCCAGCACTATAGGGGGGGGGTATGATACGCAGTATTTT
CASTIGGGYDTQYF
>-|TRBJ1-5|TRBV27|-
TGTGCCAGCAGTTTCCTGGATCAGCCCCAGCATTTT
CASSFLDQPQHF
>many|TRBJ1-1|TRBV5-5|-
TGTGCCAGCAGCCCCGGAGTGATACACACTGAAGCTTTCTTT
CASSPGVIHTEAFF
>once|TRBJ1-1|TRBV27|-
TGTGCCAGCAGTTTTGACAGTCTGAGTTTGAACACTGAAGCTTTCTTT
CASSFDSLSLNTEAFF
>many|TRBJ1-6|TRBV2|TRBD1
TGTGCCGGACAGACCGACAGGGATTCACCCCTCCACTTT
CAGQTDRDSPLHF
>-|TRBJ1-3|TRBV28|-
TGTGCCAGCAGTTACCCTGGACCGAAGGGGTCGGGTGGAAACACCATATATTTT
CASSYPGPKGSGGNTIYF
>-|TRBJ1-5|TRBV5-6|-
TGTGCCAGCAGCCCCCAGGGTAGGCTCGGGCCCCAGCATTTT
CASSPQGRLGPQHF
>few|TRBJ1-1|TRBV7-3|TRBD1
TGTGCCAGCAGCCTTAATTCCGACAGGGGTACTGAAGCTTTCTTT
CASSLNSDRGTEAFF
>few|TRBJ2-7|TRBV3-1|-
TGTGCCAGCAGCCTTAGGCCTCCCTACGAGCAGTACTTC
CASSLRPPYEQYF
>many|TRBJ2-2|TRBV12-3/TRBV12-4|TRBD1
TGTGCCAGCAGTTTATTTGCAGGGGGACAGACTTACACCGGGGAGCTGTTTTTT
CASSLFAGGQTYTGELFF
>many|TRBJ2-1|TRBV20-1|-
TGCAGTGCTAGACAGAACAATGAGCAGTTCTTC
CSARQNNEQFF
>many|TRBJ2-1|TRBV5-1|-
TGCGCCAGCAGCGCCTGGCAGACTGAGCAGTTCTTC
CASSAWQTEQFF
>-|TRBJ2-3|TRBV5-1|TRBD2
TGCGCCAGCAGCTTGGTAGCGGGGGGCCATACGCAGTATTTT
CASSLVAGGHTQYF
>-|TRBJ1-2|TRBV6-2/TRBV6-3|TRBD1
TGTGCCAGCCGGGACAGCCTATATGGCTACACCTTC
CASRDSLYGYTF
>-|TRBJ1-5|TRBV7-9|TRBD1
TGTGCCAGCAGCCAGGGACAGGTTAGCAATCAGCCCCAGCATTTT
CASSQGQVSNQPQHF
>many|TRBJ2-5|TRBV20-1|TRBD1
TGCAGTGCTAGAGATGCAGGACAGGGGAAGACCCAGTACTTC
CSARDAGQGKTQYF
>few|TRBJ2-7|TRBV15|TRBD2
TGTGCCACCAGCAGAGGACTAGCATACGAGCAGTACTTC
CATSRGLAYEQYF
>few|TRBJ1-1|TRBV3-1|-
TGTGCCAGCAGCCCCCCGCCGGGAGGGGATACTGAAGCTTTCTTT
CASSPPPGGDTEAFF
>-|TRBJ2-1|TRBV7-6|TRBD2
TGTGCCAGCAGCCTCGGCTTAGGAACTAGCGGGTTTAATGAGCAGTTCTTC
CASSLGLGTSGFNEQFF
>many|TRBJ1-5|TRBV4-1|-
TGCGCCAGCAGCCAAGATCGACGGGGGGCTAATAGCAATCAGCCCCAGCATTTT
CASSQDRRGANSNQPQHF
>few|TRBJ2-3|TRBV5-8|TRBD1
TGTGCCAGCAGCTTACCGGGACAGGGGATCGCAGATACGCAGTATTTT
CASSLPGQGIADTQYF
>-|TRBJ1-3|TRBV12-3/TRBV12-4|-
TGTGCCAGCAGTTTTAGTAACACCATATATTTT
CASSFSNTIYF
>-|TRBJ2-3|TRBV24-1|TRBD1
TGTGCCACCAGTGAGCCTACCGGGACAGGGAGTACAGATACGCAGTATTTT
CATSEPTGTGSTDTQYF
>few|TRBJ1-2|TRBV4-1|TRBD1
TGCGCCAGCTCCCAACAGGGGCCGGGGGTTGGCTACACCTTC
CASSQQGPGVGYTF
>few|TRBJ1-4|TRBV7-9|-
TGTGCCAGCAGCTTAGCGAGTGGGGGAAAACTGTTTTTT
CASSLASGGKLFF
>-|TRBJ2-7|TRBV4-3|-
TGCGCCAGCAGCCAAGACTCCGCTACCCCCTACGAGCAGTACTTC
CASSQDSATPYEQYF
>many|TRBJ1-2|TRBV9|-
TGTGCCAGCAGCGTAGTCTCGGGGGAAGGCGGCTACACCTTC
CASSVVSGEGGYTF
>-|TRBJ2-1|TRBV7-6|TRBD2
TGTGCCAGCAGCCCCAGGACTAGCGGGAGGGTTGAGCAGTTCTTC
CASSPRTSGRVEQFF